Detailed here is one T cell receptor beta chain. The protocol was immunoSEQ multiplex PCR, while the TCRdb copy is restricted to in-frame clones and leaves out a portion. The sample shows 150,000 or so clones, 94% of them seen only once. The CDR3 consists of 12 residues. Trimming stripped 4 bases from V and 8 bases from J, with 11 bases between. Per germline, CDR1 MGHDK and CDR2 SYGVNS. The data stem from a study of control samples from healthy donors and cancer patients. This TCR was recovered from a man aged 35 to 55 in good health. The chain uses TRBV25-1 and TRBJ1-1; no firm D call. Material: blood. In DNA form, the CDR3 reads TGTGCCAGCAGTGTGGCCTCTGGGGAAGCTTTCTTT. Protein: CASSVASGEAFF.